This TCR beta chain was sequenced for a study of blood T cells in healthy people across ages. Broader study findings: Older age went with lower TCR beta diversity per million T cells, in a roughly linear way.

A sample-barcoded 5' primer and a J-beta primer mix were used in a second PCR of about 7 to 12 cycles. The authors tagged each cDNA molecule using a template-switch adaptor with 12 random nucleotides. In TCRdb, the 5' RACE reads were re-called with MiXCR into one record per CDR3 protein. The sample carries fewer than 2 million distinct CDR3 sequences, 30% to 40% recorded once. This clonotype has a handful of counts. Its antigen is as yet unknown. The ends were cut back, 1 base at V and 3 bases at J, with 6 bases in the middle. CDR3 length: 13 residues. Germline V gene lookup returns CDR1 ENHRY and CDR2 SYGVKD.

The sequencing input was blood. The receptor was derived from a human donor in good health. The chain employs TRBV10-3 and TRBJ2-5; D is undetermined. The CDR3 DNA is TGTGCCATCAGTGAGTGGAATGAAGAGACCCAGTACTTC. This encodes CAISEWNEETQYF.